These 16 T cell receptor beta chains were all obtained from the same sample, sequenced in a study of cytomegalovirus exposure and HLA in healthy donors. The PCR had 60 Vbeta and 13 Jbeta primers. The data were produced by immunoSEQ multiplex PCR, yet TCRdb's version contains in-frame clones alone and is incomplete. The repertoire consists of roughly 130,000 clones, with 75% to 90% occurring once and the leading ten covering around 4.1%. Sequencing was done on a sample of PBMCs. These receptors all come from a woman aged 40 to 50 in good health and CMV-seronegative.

The CDR3: CSVELASSYNEQFF. In DNA form, the CDR3 reads TGCAGCGTTGAGCTGGCCAGCTCCTACAATGAGCAGTTCTTC. This rearrangement joins TRBV29-1 to TRBJ2-1; D is unclear. The CDR3 is made up of 14 amino acids. Germline V lookup: CDR1 SQVTM, CDR2 ANQGSEA. Trimming removed 3 bases at V and 0 bases at J, with 9 bases between.

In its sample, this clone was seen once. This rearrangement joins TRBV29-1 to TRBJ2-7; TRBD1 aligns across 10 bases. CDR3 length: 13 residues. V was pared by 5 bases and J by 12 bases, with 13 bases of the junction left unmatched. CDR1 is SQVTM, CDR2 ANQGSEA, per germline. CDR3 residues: CSVWTGGSTVGYF. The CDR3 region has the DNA TGCAGCGTTTGGACAGGGGGATCTACTGTAGGGTACTTC.

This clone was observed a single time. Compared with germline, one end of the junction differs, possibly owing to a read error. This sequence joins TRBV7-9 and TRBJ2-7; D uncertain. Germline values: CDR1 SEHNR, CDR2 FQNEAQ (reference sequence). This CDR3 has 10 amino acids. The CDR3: CSSSSDEQYF. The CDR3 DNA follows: TGTTCCAGCAGCTCGGACGAGCAGTACTTC.

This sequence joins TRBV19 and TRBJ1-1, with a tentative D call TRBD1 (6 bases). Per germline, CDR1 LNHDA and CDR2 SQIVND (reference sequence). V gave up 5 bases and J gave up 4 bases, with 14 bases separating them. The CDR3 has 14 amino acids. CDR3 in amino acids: CASSLQGLGTEAFF. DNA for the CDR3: TGTGCCAGTAGTCTACAGGGTTTGGGCACTGAAGCTTTCTTT.

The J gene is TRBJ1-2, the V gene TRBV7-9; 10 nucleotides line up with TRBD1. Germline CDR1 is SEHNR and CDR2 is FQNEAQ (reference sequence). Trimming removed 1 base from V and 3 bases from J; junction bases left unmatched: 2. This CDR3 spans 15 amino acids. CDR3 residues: CASSLGDRGDYGYTF. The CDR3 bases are TGTGCCAGCAGCTTAGGGGACAGGGGAGACTATGGCTACACCTTC.

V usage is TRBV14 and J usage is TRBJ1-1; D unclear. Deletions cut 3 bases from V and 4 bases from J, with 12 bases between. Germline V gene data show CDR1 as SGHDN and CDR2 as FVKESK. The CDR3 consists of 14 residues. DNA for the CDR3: TGTGCCAGCAGCCAGATAATTGGGAGCACTGAAGCTTTCTTT. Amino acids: CASSQIIGSTEAFF.

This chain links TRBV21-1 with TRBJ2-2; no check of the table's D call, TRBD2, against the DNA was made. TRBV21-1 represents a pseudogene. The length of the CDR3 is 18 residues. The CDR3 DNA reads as TGTGCCAGCAGCAAAGACGATGGACTAGCGGGGGGAGGGGGGGAGCTGTTTTTT. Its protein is CASSKDDGLAGGGGELFF.

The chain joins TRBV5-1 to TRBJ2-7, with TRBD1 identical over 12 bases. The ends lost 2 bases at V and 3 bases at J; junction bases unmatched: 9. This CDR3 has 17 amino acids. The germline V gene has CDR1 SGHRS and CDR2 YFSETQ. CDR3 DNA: TGCGCCAGCAGCTTCAACCGGGACAGGGGGCGCGGCTACGAGCAGTACTTC. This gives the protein CASSFNRDRGRGYEQYF.

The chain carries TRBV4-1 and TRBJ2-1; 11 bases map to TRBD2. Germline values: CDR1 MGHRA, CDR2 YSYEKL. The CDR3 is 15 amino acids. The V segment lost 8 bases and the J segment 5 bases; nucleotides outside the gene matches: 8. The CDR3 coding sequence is TGCGCCAGCCACACCGGGACTAGCGGAAACAATGAGCAGTTCTTC. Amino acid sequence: CASHTGTSGNNEQFF.

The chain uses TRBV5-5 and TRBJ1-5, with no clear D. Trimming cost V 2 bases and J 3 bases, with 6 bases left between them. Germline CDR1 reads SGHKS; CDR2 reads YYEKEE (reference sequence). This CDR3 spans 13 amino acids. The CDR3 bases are TGTGCCAGCAGCTTAATCTTCAATCAGCCCCAGCATTTT. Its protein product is CASSLIFNQPQHF.

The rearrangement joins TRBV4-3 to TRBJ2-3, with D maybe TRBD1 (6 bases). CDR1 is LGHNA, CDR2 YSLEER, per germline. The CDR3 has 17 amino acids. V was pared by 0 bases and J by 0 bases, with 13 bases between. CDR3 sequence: CASSQDRGTASTDTQYF. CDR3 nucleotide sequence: TGCGCCAGCAGCCAAGATAGGGGGACGGCTAGCACAGATACGCAGTATTTT.

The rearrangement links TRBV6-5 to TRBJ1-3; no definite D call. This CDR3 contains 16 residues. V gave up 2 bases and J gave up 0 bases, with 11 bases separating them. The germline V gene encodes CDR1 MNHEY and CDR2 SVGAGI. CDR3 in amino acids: CASSYHLPGSGNTIYF. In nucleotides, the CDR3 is TGTGCCAGCAGTTACCACCTTCCCGGCTCTGGAAACACCATATATTTT.

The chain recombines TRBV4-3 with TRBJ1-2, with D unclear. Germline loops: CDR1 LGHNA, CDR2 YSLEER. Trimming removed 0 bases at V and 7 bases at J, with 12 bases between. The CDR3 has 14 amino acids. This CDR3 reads CASSQEGGSVGYTF. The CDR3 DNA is TGCGCCAGCAGCCAAGAAGGAGGTTCGGTTGGCTACACCTTC.

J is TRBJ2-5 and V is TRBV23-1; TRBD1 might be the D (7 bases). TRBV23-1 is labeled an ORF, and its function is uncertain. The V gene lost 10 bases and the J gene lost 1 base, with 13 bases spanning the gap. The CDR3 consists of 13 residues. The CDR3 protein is CAIQGGRQETQYF. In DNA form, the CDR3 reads TGCGCCATTCAGGGGGGCCGCCAAGAGACCCAGTACTTC.

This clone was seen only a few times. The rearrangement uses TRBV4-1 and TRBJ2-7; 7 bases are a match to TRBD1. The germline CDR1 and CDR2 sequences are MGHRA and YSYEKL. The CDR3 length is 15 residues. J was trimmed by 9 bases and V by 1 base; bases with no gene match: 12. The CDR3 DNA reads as TGCGCCAGCAGCCAAGTAGGGACAGAGCCTGGAGCGCAGTACTTC. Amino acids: CASSQVGTEPGAQYF.

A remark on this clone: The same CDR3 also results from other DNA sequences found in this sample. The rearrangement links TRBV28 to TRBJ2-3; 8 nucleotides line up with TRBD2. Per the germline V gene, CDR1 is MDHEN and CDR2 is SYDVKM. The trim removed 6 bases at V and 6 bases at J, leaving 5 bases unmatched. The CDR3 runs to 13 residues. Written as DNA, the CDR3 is TGTGCCAGCAGCCTCGGGGGGGCTGATACGCAGTATTTT. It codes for CASSLGGADTQYF.